This T cell receptor (beta chain) was identified during a study of blood T cell repertoires in COVID-19. The wider study: Samples of COVID-19 (acute and convalescent) were obtained from the United States, Italy and Spain.

Germline loops: CDR1 LNHDA, CDR2 SQIVND (reference sequence). The CDR3 covers 15 residues. Deletions cut 9 bases from V and 2 bases from J, with 16 bases between. This clone was seen once. Seattle cases were enrolled at active infection and followed longitudinally. Original processing notes: How many nucleated cells were present was estimated from reference gene primer amplification. Sequencing used immunoSEQ multiplex PCR; TCRdb keeps in-frame clones, though not all of them. D and trimming were read from the DNA, whereas the V and J calls and clone size are those reported in that table. The sample lists fewer than 200,000 clones, approximately 91% occurring once.

The rearrangement joins TRBV19 to TRBJ2-2; the D is unclear. Sequenced sample: peripheral blood. The sequence was collected from a man younger than 35 with COVID-19, enrolled during active disease. The CDR3 sequence is CASRGSDPNTGELFF. CDR3 in DNA: TGTGCCAGCAGAGGCAGCGATCCTAACACCGGGGAGCTGTTTTTT.